This T cell receptor (beta chain) was obtained from a study of T-cell reconstitution after alpha-beta-depleted transplantation in children. CDR3 length equals 14 residues. Germline V gives CDR1 MNHNS, CDR2 SASEGT. V gave up 6 bases and J gave up 6 bases; unmatched junction bases: 8. Unique molecular identifiers were incorporated into the prepared TCRbeta library. TCRdb re-analysed the PCR reads in MiXCR, keeping a single row per CDR3 protein. The repertoire holds around 400,000 distinct CDR3 sequences, with roughly a tenth as singletons. At least ten counts were recorded for this clonotype. The TCR originated in a human donor who donated a stem cell graft to a child with acute myeloid leukemia. Specimen: PBMCs from the stem cell graft donor, collected from the stem cell graft. This chain uses TRBV6-1 with TRBJ1-5, with TRBD1 identical over 7 bases. CDR3 in DNA: TGTGCCAGCAGAGCCGGGACAGAAGGTCAGCCCCAGCATTTT. Translating gives CASRAGTEGQPQHF.